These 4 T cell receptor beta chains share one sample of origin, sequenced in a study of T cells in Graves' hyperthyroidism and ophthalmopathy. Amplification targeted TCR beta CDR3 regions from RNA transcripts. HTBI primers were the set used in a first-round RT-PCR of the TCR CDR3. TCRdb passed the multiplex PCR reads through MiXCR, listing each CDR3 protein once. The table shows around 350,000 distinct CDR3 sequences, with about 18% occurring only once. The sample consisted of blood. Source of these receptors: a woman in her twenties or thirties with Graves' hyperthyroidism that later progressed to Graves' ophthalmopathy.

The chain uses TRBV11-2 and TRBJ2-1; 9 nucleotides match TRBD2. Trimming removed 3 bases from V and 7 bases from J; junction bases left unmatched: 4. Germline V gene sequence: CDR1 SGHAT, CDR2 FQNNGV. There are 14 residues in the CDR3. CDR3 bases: TGTGCCAGCAGCTTCTTAGCGGGAGTGAATGAGCAGTTCTTC. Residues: CASSFLAGVNEQFF.

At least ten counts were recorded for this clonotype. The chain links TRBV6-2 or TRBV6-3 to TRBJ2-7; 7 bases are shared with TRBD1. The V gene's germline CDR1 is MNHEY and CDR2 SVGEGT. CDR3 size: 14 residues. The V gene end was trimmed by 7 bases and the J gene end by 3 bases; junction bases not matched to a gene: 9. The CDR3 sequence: CASKNGDSSYEQYF. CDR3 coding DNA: TGTGCCAGCAAGAACGGGGACAGTAGCTACGAGCAGTACTTC.

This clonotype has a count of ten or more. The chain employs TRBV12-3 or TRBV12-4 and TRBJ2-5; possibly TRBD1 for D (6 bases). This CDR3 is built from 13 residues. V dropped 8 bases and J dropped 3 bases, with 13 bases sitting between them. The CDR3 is CASGTGLEETQYF. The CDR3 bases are TGTGCCAGCGGCACAGGGTTGGAAGAGACCCAGTACTTC.

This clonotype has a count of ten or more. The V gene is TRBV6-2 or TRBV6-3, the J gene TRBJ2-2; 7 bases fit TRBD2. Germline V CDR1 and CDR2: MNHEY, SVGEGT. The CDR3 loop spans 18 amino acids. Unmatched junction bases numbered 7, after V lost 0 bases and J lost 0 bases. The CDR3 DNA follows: TGTGCCAGCAGTTACTCGCTCCGGGGGGTAACGAACACCGGGGAGCTGTTTTTT. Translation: CASSYSLRGVTNTGELFF.